This TCR beta chain was identified in a study of blood T cell repertoires in COVID-19. The CDR3 contains 14 residues. Per the germline V gene, CDR1 is SGHDT and CDR2 is YYEEEE. J was trimmed by 5 bases and V by 0 bases; bases with no gene match: 4. Generated by immunoSEQ multiplex PCR, the TCRdb table keeps only in-frame clones and is missing some. The table includes some 120,000 clones, roughly 90% detected once. This receptor was obtained from a man aged 60 to 69 with COVID-19, enrolled during active disease. Material for sequencing was peripheral blood. The gene calls are TRBV5-6 and TRBJ1-2, with TRBD1 matching 7 bases. The CDR3 spells CASSLGQGWYGYTF. The CDR3 DNA is TGTGCCAGCAGCTTGGGACAGGGATGGTATGGCTACACCTTC.